This T cell receptor (beta chain) stems from a study of T cell repertoires in cytomegalovirus infection. Notes on the study in general: CMV-specific HLA-C-restricted TCR beta clonotypes dominated the ex vivo response.

Trimming shortened V by 5 bases and J by 4 bases, and 11 bases separated the two germline ends. Germline V lookup: CDR1 MDHEN, CDR2 SYDVKM. The CDR3 is made up of 13 amino acids. On this clonotype itself: Its antigen is not known.

TCRdb re-derived calls from the reads in MiXCR, one entry per CDR3 protein. The data contain about 60,000 distinct CDR3 sequences, about a third of them seen just once; the ten biggest clones take up around 70%. V gene TRBV28 combines with J gene TRBJ1-1; weak D call: TRBD1 (6 bases). Input material: PBMCs, sequenced either directly or after in vitro stimulation (not recorded which). The receptor was isolated from a human donor in good health (CMV status not recorded). Some clones in this sample may be carry-over from other donors' samples. As DNA, the CDR3 is TGTGCCAGCAGTCCCCCAGGGGTCACTGAAGCTTTCTTT. Translation gives CASSPPGVTEAFF.